The 29 T cell receptor beta chains below were found in one sample sequenced in a study of T-cell memory formation after mild COVID-19. TCRdb re-derived calls from the 5' RACE reads in MiXCR, one entry per CDR3 protein. This repertoire shows about 200,000 distinct CDR3 sequences, over 7.5% found once; its top ten account for 3% to 4.5%. Sequenced: PBMCs or a T cell subset sorted from them (not recorded which). These TCRs come from a man aged 18 to 30 who had mild COVID-19 (a few samples of this study predate the infection). Cell type and time point are not known.

This clonotype has a handful of counts. This chain uses TRBV28 with TRBJ2-2, with D possibly called TRBD1 or TRBD2 (6 bases each). In germline, CDR1 is MDHEN, CDR2 SYDVKM. The CDR3 spans 18 residues. Trimming cost V 2 bases and J 5 bases, with 21 bases left between them. The CDR3 here is CASSLGPPRDILTGELFF. The CDR3 region has the DNA TGTGCCAGCAGTTTAGGCCCCCCGCGGGACATCCTGACCGGGGAGCTGTTTTTT. The complete variable domain, with remaining parts taken from reference TRBV28 and TRBJ2-2, reads DVKVTQSSRYLVKRTGEKVFLECVQDMDHENMFWYRQDPGLGLRLIYFSYDVKMKEKGDIPEGYSVSREKKERFSLILESASTNQTSMYLCASSLGPPRDILTGELFFGEGSRLTVL.

Notes on this clonotype: A much bigger clone sits one base away, suggesting this may be a read error. The gene calls are TRBV5-4 and TRBJ1-1, with 8 bases matching TRBD1. Per germline, CDR1 SGHNT and CDR2 YYREEE (reference sequence). With V trimmed by 4 bases and J by 4 bases, 9 bases remained unmatched. CDR3 size: 15 residues. The CDR3 DNA reads TGTGCCAGCAGCCCCCCTACTACAGGGGGCACTGAAGCTTTCTTT. It encodes CASSPPTTGGTEAFF.

V usage is TRBV5-1 and J usage is TRBJ2-3; 11 nucleotides match TRBD2. This CDR3 spans 15 amino acids. The J segment lost 6 bases and the V segment lost 4 bases, leaving 7 bases of the junction unmatched. The germline V gene encodes CDR1 SGHRS and CDR2 YFSETQ. The CDR3 coding sequence is TGCGCCAGCAGCCGGACTCTAGCGGGGGGTGATACGCAGTATTTT. This sequence encodes CASSRTLAGGDTQYF.

This clonotype appeared many times. The chain recombines TRBV7-3 with TRBJ2-2; weak D call: TRBD2 (7 bases). Germline V CDR1 and CDR2: SGHTA, FQGTGA. Between the trimmed V and J ends, which lost 0 bases and 4 bases, there was a span of 9 bases. The CDR3 contains 15 residues. The CDR3 sequence is CASSLTGGPTGELFF. The CDR3 region has the DNA TGTGCCAGCAGCTTAACGGGGGGGCCCACCGGGGAGCTGTTTTTT.

This chain connects TRBV4-1 to TRBJ1-6; TRBD1 is a possible D gene (6 bases). The CDR3 has 16 residues. V gave up 1 base and J gave up 9 bases, with 16 bases separating them. Germline lookup yields CDR1 MGHRA and CDR2 YSYEKL. The CDR3 loop is CASSQALGQGSSPLHF. In DNA form, the CDR3 reads TGCGCCAGCAGCCAAGCTCTCGGGCAGGGGAGTTCACCCCTCCACTTT.

Only a few counts were recorded for this clonotype. The gene calls are TRBV5-1 and TRBJ1-2; 7 bases fit TRBD1. Germline values: CDR1 SGHRS, CDR2 YFSETQ. The CDR3 loop spans 14 amino acids. V was clipped by 7 bases and J by 5 bases; unmatched bases: 11. CDR3: CASAARGREYGYTF. The CDR3 DNA reads TGCGCCAGCGCTGCGAGGGGGCGCGAGTATGGCTACACCTTC.

This clonotype came up many times. V is TRBV10-3 and J is TRBJ1-3; D remains unclear. The V end was cut by 3 bases, the J end by 2 bases, with 11 bases between. Germline V gene sequence: CDR1 ENHRY, CDR2 SYGVKD. The CDR3 has 15 amino acids. In nucleotides, the CDR3 is TGTGCCATCAGTGACACCGGGAAAACTGGAAACACCATATATTTT. Encoded protein: CAISDTGKTGNTIYF.

This chain uses TRBV20-1 with TRBJ1-1; unclear D gene. There are 13 residues in the CDR3. Germline assignment: CDR1 DFQATT and CDR2 SNEGSKA (reference sequence). Trimming shortened V by 6 bases and J by 3 bases, and 14 bases separated the two germline ends. DNA of the CDR3: TGCAGTGCCTTTCGTGGGCCAGACACTGAAGCTTTCTTT. The encoded protein is CSAFRGPDTEAFF.

This clonotype was seen a few times. The gene calls are TRBV2 and TRBJ2-1; D remains unclear. The germline V gene has CDR1 SNHLY and CDR2 FYNNEI. Trimming stripped 6 bases from V and 7 bases from J, with 7 bases between. There are 11 residues in the CDR3. CDR3 DNA sequence: TGTGCCAGCAGGGTACGAAATGAGCAGTTCTTC. Translating gives CASRVRNEQFF.

J is TRBJ2-3 and V is TRBV24-1; tentative D call: TRBD1 (6 bases). V lost 10 bases and J lost 5, with 15 bases in between. Germline CDR1 is KGHDR and CDR2 is SFDVKD. This CDR3 comprises 13 residues. The CDR3 protein is CATGWGQGDTQYF. The CDR3 DNA reads as TGTGCCACGGGCTGGGGGCAGGGAGATACGCAGTATTTT.

This clonotype was observed a few times. The V and J genes are TRBV21-1 and TRBJ2-7. TRBV21-1 is reported as a pseudogene. The CDR3 totals 15 residues. The CDR3 bases are TGTGCCAGCAGCAAAGGTCGCGTGGGGAACTACGAGCAGTACGTC. It translates to CASSKGRVGNYEQYV.

This chain connects TRBV3-1 to TRBJ1-5, with unresolved D. Germline V gene sequence: CDR1 LGHDT, CDR2 YNNKEL (reference sequence). This CDR3 is built from 16 residues. V was shortened by 3 bases and J by 0 bases, with 12 bases between the two germline ends. The CDR3 sequence: CASSQGKGISNQPQHF. The CDR3 DNA reads TGTGCCAGCAGCCAGGGGAAGGGTATTAGCAATCAGCCCCAGCATTTT.

The table lists this clonotype with a few counts. The chain is built from TRBV7-9 and TRBJ2-5; the D is unclear. The CDR3 is made up of 14 amino acids. Germline V lookup: CDR1 SEHNR, CDR2 FQNEAQ (reference sequence). Trimming took 2 bases from V and 3 from J, leaving 10 bases between them. The DNA of the CDR3 is TGTGCCAGCAGCTTATCGATTGTCGAAGAGACCCAGTACTTC. Amino acids: CASSLSIVEETQYF.

This clonotype occurred many times. The rearrangement links TRBV18 to TRBJ1-1, with TRBD1 matching 8 bases. CDR1 and CDR2 from the germline V gene are KGHSH and LQKENI. CDR3 length: 13 residues. Trimming at V came to 7 bases and at J to 4 bases, leaving 5 bases not matched to a gene. The CDR3 loop is CASFGQGGTEAFF. In nucleotides, the CDR3 is TGTGCCAGCTTTGGACAGGGAGGCACTGAAGCTTTCTTT.

The chain joins TRBV4-3 to TRBJ2-7; 8 bases are shared with TRBD1. Trimming took 0 bases from V and 5 from J; bases not matched to a gene: 6. CDR1 is LGHNA and CDR2 is YSLEER in the germline V gene. CDR3 size: 15 residues. For the CDR3, the DNA is TGCGCCAGCAGCCAAGAAGCCAGGGGGCTAAACGAGCAGTACTTC. Protein sequence: CASSQEARGLNEQYF.

The chain couples TRBV7-9 to TRBJ1-4; 9 bases line up with TRBD1. The CDR3 contains 16 residues. Trimming at V came to 5 bases and at J to 3 bases, leaving 7 bases not matched to a gene. The germline gives CDR1 SEHNR, CDR2 FQNEAQ (reference sequence). The CDR3 loop is CASSPGQGRANEKLFF. The DNA for the CDR3 is TGTGCCAGCAGCCCCGGACAGGGGAGGGCTAATGAAAAACTGTTTTTT.

This clonotype showed up many times. The chain joins TRBV6-4 to TRBJ2-2, with D perhaps TRBD2 (6 bases). Trimming took 6 bases from V and 4 from J, leaving 12 bases between them. The CDR3 runs to 14 residues. Germline values: CDR1 MRHNA, CDR2 SNTAGT. The CDR3 DNA sequence: TGTGCCAGCAGCCCGGAGGGACTCACCGGGGAGCTGTTTTTT. This gives the protein CASSPEGLTGELFF.

For this clonotype: A much more abundant neighbour one base away suggests this may be a read error. The chain carries TRBV12-3 or TRBV12-4 and TRBJ2-7, with 9 bases identical to TRBD1. CDR3 length: 13 amino acids. V lost 6 bases to trimming and J lost 5 bases; unmatched junction nucleotides: 5. CDR3 sequence: CASRGQGHNEQYF. In DNA form, the CDR3 reads TGTGCCAGCAGAGGACAGGGGCACAACGAGCAGTACTTC.

V is TRBV7-2 and J is TRBJ2-1, with 9 bases fitting TRBD2. The V gene's germline CDR1 is SGHTA and CDR2 FQGNSA. The CDR3 is 15 residues long. V was clipped by 4 bases and J by 10 bases; unmatched bases: 11. In nucleotides, the CDR3 is TGTGCCAGCAGCTACCAGGCGGGGGGGCAAGGGGAGCAGTTCTTC. Amino acids: CASSYQAGGQGEQFF.

This clonotype appeared a few times. This chain connects TRBV18 to TRBJ1-1, with D maybe TRBD1 (5 bases). Germline-derived CDR1 and CDR2 are KGHSH and LQKENI. This CDR3 has 14 amino acids. V lost 3 bases to trimming and J lost 3 bases, with 11 bases between them. CDR3 in DNA: TGTGCCAGCTCACCCGCAGGGAGGGACACTGAAGCTTTCTTT. As protein: CASSPAGRDTEAFF.

This clonotype was counted a few times. This chain connects TRBV7-2 to TRBJ1-4; D not certain. The CDR3 runs 15 residues. V was clipped by 1 base and J by 0 bases, with 6 bases between them. Germline lookup yields CDR1 SGHTA and CDR2 FQGNSA. CDR3 protein: CASSLVRSTNEKLFF. DNA of the CDR3: TGTGCCAGCAGCTTAGTCAGATCAACTAATGAAAAACTGTTTTTT.

This clonotype turned up a few times. This chain connects TRBV6-1 to TRBJ2-3; 9 positions match TRBD1. The CDR3 contains 13 residues. CDR1 and CDR2 from the germline V gene are MNHNS and SASEGT. V shed 8 bases and J 3 bases; nucleotides not matched to a gene: 3. For the CDR3, the DNA is TGTGCCAGCCGGGACAGGGTTACAGATACGCAGTATTTT. Translating gives CASRDRVTDTQYF.

This clonotype was observed a few times. CDR3 bases: TGTGCCAGCAGCTTACGGGGCAGGGGTGCAGATACGCAGTATTTT. As protein: CASSLRGRGADTQYF. The chain carries TRBV7-2 and TRBJ2-3; perhaps TRBD1 as D (6 bases). This CDR3 spans 15 amino acids. The V gene's germline CDR1 is SGHTA and CDR2 FQGNSA. The V end was cut by 2 bases, the J end by 4 bases, with 13 bases between.

This clonotype was counted only a few times. V and J are TRBV9 and TRBJ1-2; a weak D match, TRBD1 (6 bases). CDR1 is SGDLS, CDR2 YYNGEE, per germline. Between the trimmed V and J ends, which lost 2 bases and 4 bases, there was a span of 12 bases. The CDR3 extends over 14 amino acids. The CDR3 sequence: CASSVEARGYGYTF. The CDR3 region has the DNA TGTGCCAGCAGCGTGGAGGCCAGGGGCTATGGCTACACCTTC.

The chain employs TRBV7-2 and TRBJ2-5; D may be TRBD2 (6 bases). V was pared by 1 base and J by 2 bases, with 8 bases between. The CDR3 length is 14 residues. Per germline, CDR1 SGHTA and CDR2 FQGNSA. The CDR3 loop reads CASSLEAGQETQYF. The CDR3 bases are TGTGCCAGCAGCTTAGAGGCGGGGCAAGAGACCCAGTACTTC. Filled out from reference TRBV7-2 and TRBJ2-5, the complete variable domain reads GAGVSQSPSNKVTEKGKDVELRCDPISGHTALYWYRQSLGQGLEFLIYFQGNSAPDKSGLPSDRFSAERTGGSVSTLTIQRTQQEDSAVYLCASSLEAGQETQYFGPGTRLLVL.

This clonotype has at least ten counts. The V and J genes are TRBV5-1 and TRBJ2-1; D possibly uses TRBD1 or TRBD2 (6 bases each). The V and J ends lost 0 bases and 11 bases respectively, with 15 bases between them. Germline lookup yields CDR1 SGHRS and CDR2 YFSETQ. The CDR3 consists of 14 residues. CDR3 in DNA: TGCGCCAGCAGCTTGGCGGCGGAGGGGGGCCAGCAGTTCTTC. The encoded protein is CASSLAAEGGQQFF.

This clonotype has more than one count but fewer than ten. The genes are TRBV20-1 and TRBJ2-7, with a weak D call TRBD1 (5 bases). The V end was cut by 2 bases, the J end by 5 bases, with 7 bases between. The CDR3 sequence is 11 residues long. Germline V lookup: CDR1 DFQATT, CDR2 SNEGSKA (reference sequence). CDR3 amino acids: CSARSGHEQYV. The CDR3 DNA reads TGCAGTGCTAGATCAGGGCACGAGCAGTACGTC.

V and J are TRBV7-8 and TRBJ1-1; the D gene is possibly TRBD1 (5 bases). Germline V gives CDR1 SGHVS, CDR2 FQNEAQ. V was trimmed by 1 base and J by 7 bases, leaving 10 bases between them. This CDR3 region has 13 residues. The CDR3 spells CASSLVQDFEAFF. The CDR3 DNA sequence: TGTGCCAGCAGCTTAGTACAGGATTTTGAAGCTTTCTTT.

This clonotype was recorded a few times. The rearrangement links TRBV4-3 to TRBJ2-7, with a possible D match to TRBD1 (6 bases). The CDR3 runs to 16 residues. V was clipped by 0 bases and J by 5 bases, with 17 bases between them. Germline V CDR1 and CDR2: LGHNA, YSLEER. CDR3 amino acids: CASSQDKTVQGHEQYF. The DNA of the CDR3 is TGCGCCAGCAGCCAAGATAAAACAGTACAGGGTCACGAGCAGTACTTC.